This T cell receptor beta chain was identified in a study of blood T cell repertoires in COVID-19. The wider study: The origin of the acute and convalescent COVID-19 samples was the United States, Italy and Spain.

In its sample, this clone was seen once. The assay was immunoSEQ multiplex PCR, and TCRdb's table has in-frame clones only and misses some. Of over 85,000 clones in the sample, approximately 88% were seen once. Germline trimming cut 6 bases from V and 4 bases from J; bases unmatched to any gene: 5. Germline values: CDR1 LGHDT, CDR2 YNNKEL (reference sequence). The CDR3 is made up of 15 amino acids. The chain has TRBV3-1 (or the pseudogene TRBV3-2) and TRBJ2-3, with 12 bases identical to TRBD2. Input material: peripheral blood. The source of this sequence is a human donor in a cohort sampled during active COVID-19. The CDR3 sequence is CASRLAGGPADTQYF. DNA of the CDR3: TGTGCCAGCAGGCTAGCGGGGGGGCCGGCAGATACGCAGTATTTT.